Described below is a single TCR beta chain sequence and its context. What it recognizes is unknown. The data are from a study of OX40 agonist ivuxolimab in advanced cancers. Study-wide results and limits: CD8+ T cells showed, on average, more clonal expansion than CD4+ cells. Relatively little clonal expansion, among the lowest observed, appeared in partial responders at 0.1-3.0 mg/kg. Certain nonresponders likewise exhibited a low normalized T-cell clonal expansion.

Libraries were prepared by immunoSEQ multiplex PCR; TCRdb keeps only in-frame clonotypes and omits some of them. This repertoire shows 57,000 or so clones, approximately 86% found once; its top ten account for 3.5% to 5%. Per the germline V gene, CDR1 is MNHNY and CDR2 is SVGAGI (reference sequence). This CDR3 has 14 amino acids. The V end lost 5 bases, the J end lost 1 base, and 11 bases lay between the germline ends. This specimen consisted of CD4+ or CD8+ T cells sorted from blood, obtained in a trial of the OX40 agonist ivuxolimab. The genes are TRBV6-6 and TRBJ1-2; tentative D call: TRBD1 (6 bases). The source of this sequence is an adult with an advanced solid tumor such as melanoma, head and neck, liver or kidney cancer. The CDR3 is CASSPQGYNYGYTF. The CDR3 coding sequence is TGTGCCAGCAGTCCACAGGGCTATAACTATGGCTACACCTTC.